This T cell receptor beta chain was captured by sequencing in a study of shared clonotypes between healthy human individuals (dated by TCRdb to about 2020). Regarding the study in general: The cohort comprised a couple of women and a few men aged 18 to 49 years. To estimate repertoire size and how much clonotype sharing occurs between individuals, the study deeply sequenced the blood TCR repertoires of several healthy adults. Per donor, three plates each were used for CD4 naive and CD4 memory, two for CD8 naive, and one for CD8 memory. Each donor's leukapheresis produced roughly between roughly 0.9 and 9 billion PBMCs. Libraries were prepared and TCR repertoires were sequenced by different laboratories using diverse techniques, in order to increase sequencing depth and limit assay-specific biases.

Beyond this particular receptor, the publication reports: Across several donors, 5% to 6% of naive CD4, approximately 3.6% of naive CD8, 2.3% of memory CD4, and 0.4% of memory CD8 clonotypes were shared. Pairwise subsampling indicated that sequencing depth was expected to affect the degree of clonotype sharing among donors. Clonotypes shared by all four sorted-subset donors showed higher generation probabilities than non-shared clonotypes. Sampling was restricted to blood, and TCR repertoires in tissues likely differ from the TCR repertoires found in blood. Incomplete sequencing was indicated by rarefaction of sorted-subset datasets, despite the large sequencing depth. Estimated clonotype richness was generally larger for naive than for memory subsets. The genetic and exposure-history diversity represented was limited by the small number of donors.

The donors were healthy, HIV-negative adults who had no recently reported acute infections or vaccinations. All donors were Caucasian adults living in Nashville, Tennessee, USA. Magnetic negative selection was used to enrich CD4+ T cells, after which naive cells were positively selected on CD45RA and the negative fraction became the memory subset. Blood was collected by leukapheresis, and PBMCs were isolated by Ficoll-Histopaque density gradient centrifugation and then cryopreserved in liquid nitrogen vapor phase. Analytical flow cytometry was used to check the purity and quantity of every magnetically sorted T cell population. From each sorted fraction, genomic DNA was isolated and quantified by UV absorbance on a Nanodrop 2000c. Using the deep immunoSEQ assay, multiplex PCR amplified TCR CDR3 regions from genomic DNA. For each cell subset, the extracted genomic DNA was distributed evenly across all wells of several immunoSEQ 96-well plates, and each plate served as one replicate. For sorted subsets, 200 to 250 ng of genomic DNA, equivalent to 30,000 or so T cell genomes, went into each replicate PCR. Purified libraries were measured with a Qubit 3.0 fluorometer, size-checked on a Bioanalyzer 2100, and measured again with the KAPA Library Quantification kit. Every immunoSEQ 96-well plate was sequenced on a dedicated single-read 150-cycle Illumina NextSeq 550 flow cell. As for how the authors treated the data: Because the immunoSEQ output held only junctional sequences and lacked quality scores, the filtering could not match the filtering applied to full-length reads. To assign V/J genes and CDR3, sequences were annotated against IMGT germline references using PyIR, a Python wrapper for IgBLAST v1.9. Any read was removed if the V/J assignment was weak (E-value above 1e-6), the CDR3 was missing, or the read contained stop codons, out-of-frame junctions, or ambiguous translated residues. V3J clonotypes were defined as sequences sharing the same inferred V gene, J gene, and CDR3 amino acid sequence. The percentage overlap between two repertoires was calculated by dividing the number of shared unique clonotypes by the size of the smaller repertoire. Richness of each repertoire was evaluated using RTK rarefaction, the Chao1 estimator, and Recon v2.1 estimates of unobserved clonotypes. Generation probabilities were computed with OLGA for all TCRbeta clonotypes obtained by the gDNA method from a handful of donors. Not all clones reach the TCRdb copy of this immuneACCESS table, which keeps in-frame sequences only. Checked studies attribute under half of the gap to unresolved V genes and leave the rest unexplained. V and J calls and clone size come straight from that table; D and trimming were deduced from the DNA. In this sample the table shows about a million clones, about three quarters of which occur a single time. The top ten clonotypes cover 1.2% to 1.5% of the sample.

As for this clone: Its cognate antigen has yet to be identified. The record has no base qualities; no much larger clone is one base away.

As encoded in the germline V gene, CDR1 is SGHRS while CDR2 is YFSETQ. The CDR3 starts with the cysteine, ends with the phenylalanine, and has 16 residues. Just CDR3 DNA is preserved here, 48 bases in frame from base 1. Clipping removes 4 bases from V and 3 bases from J, with 10 as the unmatched junction base count. This TCR was recovered from a young man in good health. The sequence links TRBV5-1 to TRBJ1-3, with 7 bases aligning to TRBD1. The sample comprised memory CD4+ T cells sorted from blood. The sample's cell subset or site label is to be understood as: CD45RA-negative fraction. The CDR3: CASSIGGGAGGNTIYF. The DNA sequence reads TGCGCCAGCAGCATCGGAGGGGGCGCAGGTGGAAACACCATATATTTT.